The present TCR beta chain was sequenced within a study of beta chain features in type 1 diabetes. Study-level information: Cells sorted and examined across all samples totaled approximately 110 million.

Expressed TCRB transcripts got sequenced, as all isolated RNA was reverse transcribed. The assay was immunoSEQ multiplex PCR, and TCRdb's table has in-frame clones only and misses some. The repertoire holds hundreds of thousands of clones, with roughly 13% as singletons. CDR3 length equals 15 residues. Germline values: CDR1 MDHEN, CDR2 SYDVKM. Trimming took 3 bases from V and 0 from J, leaving 9 bases between them. In regard to this clone: Antigen unknown.

Study results and caveats: Patients showed naive, central memory and Treg TCRB repertoires that appeared more similar than those of healthy donors. HLA influence on TCRB rearrangement stayed unresolved here. All four CD4+ subsets of Type 1 diabetes patients contained TCRB CDR3s that were moderately but significantly shorter. Among type 1 diabetes patients, VDJ junctions had fewer insertions and more deletions.

The V and J genes are TRBV28 and TRBJ1-3; D is possibly TRBD1 (6 bases). Material for sequencing was naive CD4+ T cells from blood. This clonotype was obtained from a man aged 18 to 29 with type 1 diabetes. CDR3 loop: CASSLGALSGNTIYF. CDR3 in DNA: TGTGCCAGCAGTTTGGGGGCCCTCTCTGGAAACACCATATATTTT.